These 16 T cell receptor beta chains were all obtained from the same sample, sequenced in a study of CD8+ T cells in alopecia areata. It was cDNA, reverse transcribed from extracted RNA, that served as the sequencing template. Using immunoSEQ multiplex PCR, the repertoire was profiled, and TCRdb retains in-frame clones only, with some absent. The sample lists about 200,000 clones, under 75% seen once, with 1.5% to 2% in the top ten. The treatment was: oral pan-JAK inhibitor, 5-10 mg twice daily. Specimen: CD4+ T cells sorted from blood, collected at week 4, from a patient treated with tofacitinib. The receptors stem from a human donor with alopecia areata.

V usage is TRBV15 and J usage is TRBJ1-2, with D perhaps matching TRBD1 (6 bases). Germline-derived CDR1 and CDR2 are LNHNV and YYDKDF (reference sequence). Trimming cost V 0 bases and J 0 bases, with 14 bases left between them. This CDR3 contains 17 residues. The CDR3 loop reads CATSRDRGASANYGYTF. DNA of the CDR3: TGTGCCACCAGCAGAGATCGGGGGGCCTCGGCTAACTATGGCTACACCTTC.

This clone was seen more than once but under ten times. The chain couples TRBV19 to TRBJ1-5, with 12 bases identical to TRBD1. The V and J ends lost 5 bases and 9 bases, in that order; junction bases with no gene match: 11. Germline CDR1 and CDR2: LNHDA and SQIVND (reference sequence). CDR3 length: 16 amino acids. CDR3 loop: CASSSTGTGGFLPQHF. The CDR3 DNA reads TGTGCCAGTAGTTCAACCGGGACAGGGGGCTTCCTGCCCCAGCATTTT.

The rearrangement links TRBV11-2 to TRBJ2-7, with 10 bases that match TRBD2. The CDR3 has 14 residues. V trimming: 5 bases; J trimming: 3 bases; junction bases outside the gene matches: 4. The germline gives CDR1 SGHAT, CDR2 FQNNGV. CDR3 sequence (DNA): TGTGCCAGCAGCCGCGGGACTAGCGTCTACGAGCAGTACTTC. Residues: CASSRGTSVYEQYF.

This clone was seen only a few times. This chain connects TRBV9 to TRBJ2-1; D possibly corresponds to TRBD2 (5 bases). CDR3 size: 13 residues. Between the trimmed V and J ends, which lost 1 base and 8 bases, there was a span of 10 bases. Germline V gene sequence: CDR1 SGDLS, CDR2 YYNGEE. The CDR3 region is CASSVRWGDEQFF. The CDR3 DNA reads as TGTGCCAGCAGCGTACGGTGGGGAGATGAGCAGTTCTTC.

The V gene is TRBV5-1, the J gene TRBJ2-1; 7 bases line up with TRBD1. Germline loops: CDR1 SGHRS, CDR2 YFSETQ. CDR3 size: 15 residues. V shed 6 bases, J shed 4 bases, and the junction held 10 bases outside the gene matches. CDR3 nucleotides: TGCGCCAGCACCCCGACAGGGACAACTTACAATGAGCAGTTCTTC. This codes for CASTPTGTTYNEQFF.

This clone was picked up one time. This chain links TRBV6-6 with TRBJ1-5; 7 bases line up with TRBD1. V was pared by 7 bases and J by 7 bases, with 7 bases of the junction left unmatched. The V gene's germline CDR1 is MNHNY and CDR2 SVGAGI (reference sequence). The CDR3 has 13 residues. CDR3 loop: CASKGGGDQPQHF. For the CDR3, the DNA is TGTGCCAGCAAGGGAGGGGGCGACCAGCCCCAGCATTTT.

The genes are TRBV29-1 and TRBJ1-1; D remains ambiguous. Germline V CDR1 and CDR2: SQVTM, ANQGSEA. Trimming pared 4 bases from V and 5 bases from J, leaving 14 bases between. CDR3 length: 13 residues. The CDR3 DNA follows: TGCAGCGTTGTTGGGCCGGACCGGACTGAAGCTTTCTTT. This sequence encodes CSVVGPDRTEAFF.

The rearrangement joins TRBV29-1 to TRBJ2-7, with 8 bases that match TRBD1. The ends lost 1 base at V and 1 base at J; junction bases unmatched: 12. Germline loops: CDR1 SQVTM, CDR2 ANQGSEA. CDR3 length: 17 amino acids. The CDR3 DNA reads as TGCAGCGTTGAAGGGTACTCCTCCGGACAGGGTTCCTACGAGCAGTACTTC. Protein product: CSVEGYSSGQGSYEQYF.

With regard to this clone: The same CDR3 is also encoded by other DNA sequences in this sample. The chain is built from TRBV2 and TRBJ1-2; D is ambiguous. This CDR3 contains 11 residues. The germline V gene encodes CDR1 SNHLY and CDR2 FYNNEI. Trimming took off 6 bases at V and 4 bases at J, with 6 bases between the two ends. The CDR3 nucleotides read TGTGCCAGCAGGGATCTCTATGGCTACACCTTC. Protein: CASRDLYGYTF.

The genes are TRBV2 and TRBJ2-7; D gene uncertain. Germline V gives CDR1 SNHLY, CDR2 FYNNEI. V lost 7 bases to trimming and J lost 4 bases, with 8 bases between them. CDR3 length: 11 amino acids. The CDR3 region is CASMAAYEQYF. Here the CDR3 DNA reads TGTGCCAGCATGGCAGCGTACGAGCAGTACTTC. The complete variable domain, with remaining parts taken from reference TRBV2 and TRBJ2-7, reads EPEVTQTPSHQVTQMGQEVILRCVPISNHLYFYWYRQILGQKVEFLVSFYNNEISEKSEIFDDQFSVERPDGSNFTLKIRSTKLEDSAMYFCASMAAYEQYFGPGTRLTVT.

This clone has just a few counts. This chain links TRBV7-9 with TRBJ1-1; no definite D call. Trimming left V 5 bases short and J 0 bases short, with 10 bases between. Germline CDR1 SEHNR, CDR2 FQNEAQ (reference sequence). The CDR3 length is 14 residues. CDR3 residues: CASSASSLNTEAFF. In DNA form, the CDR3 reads TGTGCCAGCAGCGCCTCGAGTCTGAACACTGAAGCTTTCTTT.

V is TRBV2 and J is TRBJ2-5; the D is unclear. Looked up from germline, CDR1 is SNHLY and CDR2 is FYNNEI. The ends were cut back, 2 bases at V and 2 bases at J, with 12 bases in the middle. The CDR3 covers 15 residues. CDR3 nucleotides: TGTGCCAGCAGTGAATTTACGGAGAAACAAGAGACCCAGTACTTC. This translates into CASSEFTEKQETQYF.

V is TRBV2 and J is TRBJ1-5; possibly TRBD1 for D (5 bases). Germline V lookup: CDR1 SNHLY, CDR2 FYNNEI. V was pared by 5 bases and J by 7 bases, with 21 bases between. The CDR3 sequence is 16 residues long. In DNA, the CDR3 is TGTGCCAGCAGTCGAGATGGGGCGTTTACGTTACAGCCCCAGCATTTT. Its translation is CASSRDGAFTLQPQHF.

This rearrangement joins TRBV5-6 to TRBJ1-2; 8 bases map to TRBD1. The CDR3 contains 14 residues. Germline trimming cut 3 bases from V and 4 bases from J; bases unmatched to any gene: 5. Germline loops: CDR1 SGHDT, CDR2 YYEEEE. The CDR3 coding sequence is TGTGCCAGCAGCTGGTTACAGGGGGTCTATGGCTACACCTTC. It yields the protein CASSWLQGVYGYTF.

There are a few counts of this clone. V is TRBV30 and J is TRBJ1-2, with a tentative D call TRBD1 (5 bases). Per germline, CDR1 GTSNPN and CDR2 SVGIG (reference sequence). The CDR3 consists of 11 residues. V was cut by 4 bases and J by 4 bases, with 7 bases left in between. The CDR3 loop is CAWTGLYGYTF. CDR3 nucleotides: TGTGCCTGGACAGGGCTCTATGGCTACACCTTC.

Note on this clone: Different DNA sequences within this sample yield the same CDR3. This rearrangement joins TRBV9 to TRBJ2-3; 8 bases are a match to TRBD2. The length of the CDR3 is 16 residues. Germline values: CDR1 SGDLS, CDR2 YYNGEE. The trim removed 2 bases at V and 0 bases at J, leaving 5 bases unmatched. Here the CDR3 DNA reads TGTGCCAGCAGCGTGGAAGCGGGGGCCAGCACAGATACGCAGTATTTT. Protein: CASSVEAGASTDTQYF.